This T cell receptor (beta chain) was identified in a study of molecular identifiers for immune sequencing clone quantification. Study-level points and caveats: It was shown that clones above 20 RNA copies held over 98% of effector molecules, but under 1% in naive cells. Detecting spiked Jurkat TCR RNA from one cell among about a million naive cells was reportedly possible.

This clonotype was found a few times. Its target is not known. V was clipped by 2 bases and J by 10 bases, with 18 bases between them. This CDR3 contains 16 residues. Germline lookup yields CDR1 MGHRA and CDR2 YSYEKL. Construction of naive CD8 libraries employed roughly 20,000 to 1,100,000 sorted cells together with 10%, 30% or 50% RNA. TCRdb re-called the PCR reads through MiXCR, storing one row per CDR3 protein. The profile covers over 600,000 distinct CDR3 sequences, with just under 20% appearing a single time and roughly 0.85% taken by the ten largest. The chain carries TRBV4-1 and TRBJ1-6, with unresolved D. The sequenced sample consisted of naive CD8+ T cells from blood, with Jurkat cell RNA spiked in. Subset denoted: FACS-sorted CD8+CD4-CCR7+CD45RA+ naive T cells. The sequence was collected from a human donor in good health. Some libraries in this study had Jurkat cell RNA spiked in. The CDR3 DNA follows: TGCGCCAGCAGCCAAAGCCCACCGGGATCTAGGTCACCCCTCCACTTT. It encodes CASSQSPPGSRSPLHF.